This T cell receptor (beta chain) was identified during a study of beta chain features in type 1 diabetes. From germline, CDR1 is SGHTA and CDR2 FQGNSA. The CDR3 runs to 17 residues. Unmatched junction bases numbered 10, after V lost 5 bases and J lost 0 bases. Of the isolated RNA, all was reverse transcribed, and so the sequenced material was expressed TCRB transcripts. The study sequenced naive, central memory and regulatory T cell samples to an average of roughly 3.8 million reads. Sequencing was performed with immunoSEQ multiplex PCR; in TCRdb, only in-frame clones are kept and a portion is missing. The table includes a few hundred thousand clones, 27% detected once. The study's findings and limits: The study found moderately but significantly shorter TCRB CDR3s in all four CD4+ subsets of Type 1 diabetes patients. Sampled from patients, naive, central memory and Treg TCRB repertoires appeared more similar than those sampled from healthy donors.

Comments on this clone: The antigen is not known.

This receptor was obtained from a man aged 25-40 years in good health. This chain uses TRBV7-2 with TRBJ2-1; 7 bases align to TRBD2. Sequencing was performed on central memory CD4+ T cells from blood. The CDR3 is CASSLGGGGSSYNEQFF. The CDR3 DNA reads as TGTGCCAGCAGCCTAGGAGGCGGGGGAAGCTCCTACAATGAGCAGTTCTTC.